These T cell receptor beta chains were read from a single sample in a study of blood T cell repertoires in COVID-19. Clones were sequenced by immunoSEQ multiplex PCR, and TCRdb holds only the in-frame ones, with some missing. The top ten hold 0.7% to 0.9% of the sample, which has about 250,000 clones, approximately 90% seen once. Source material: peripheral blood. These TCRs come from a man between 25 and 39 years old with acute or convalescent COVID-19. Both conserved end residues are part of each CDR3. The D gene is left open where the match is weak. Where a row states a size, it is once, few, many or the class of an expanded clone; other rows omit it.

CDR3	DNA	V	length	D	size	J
CASSVAPFGRSYSGNTIYF	TGTGCCAGCAGCGTAGCCCCCTTTGGCAGGTCGTACTCTGGAAACACCATATATTTT	TRBV9	19	-	-	TRBJ1-3
CASSRAESTDTQYF	TGTGCCTCAAGCAGAGCGGAGAGCACAGATACGCAGTATTTT	TRBV10-3	14	-	-	TRBJ2-3
CATSDSGGETEAFF	TGTGCCACCAGTGATTCCGGGGGGGAGACTGAAGCTTTCTTT	TRBV24-1	14	-	-	TRBJ1-1
CSASFQGARYEQYF	TGCAGTGCTAGTTTCCAGGGGGCAAGGTACGAGCAGTACTTC	TRBV20-1	14	TRBD1	-	TRBJ2-7
CASSHRVAGGDNYNEQFF	TGTGCCAGCAGCCATCGTGTAGCGGGAGGCGATAATTACAATGAGCAGTTCTTC	TRBV7-9	18	TRBD2	-	TRBJ2-1
CATRAPGTDGYTF	TGTGCCACCCGAGCCCCCGGGACTGATGGCTACACCTTC	TRBV28	13	-	-	TRBJ1-2
CASSLDSLYGYTF	TGTGCCAGCAGTCTGGACAGCCTCTATGGCTACACCTTC	TRBV28	13	-	once	TRBJ1-2
CASSLGTGRQYF	TGTGCCAGCAGTTTGGGGACAGGGAGGCAGTACTTC	TRBV28	12	TRBD1	once	TRBJ2-7
CASSLAGAPEAFF	TGTGCCAGCAGCTTAGCTGGGGCTCCTGAAGCTTTCTTT	TRBV11-2	13	-	-	TRBJ1-1
CASSLANSPLHF	TGTGCCAGCAGCTTGGCCAATTCACCCCTCCACTTT	TRBV11-1	12	-	-	TRBJ1-6
CASSTEGVGQPQHF	TGTGCCAGCAGTACCGAGGGTGTAGGTCAGCCCCAGCATTTT	TRBV27	14	-	-	TRBJ1-5
CASRPVEGPATHRDYGYTF	TGTGCCAGCAGACCCGTGGAGGGGCCAGCAACACATCGGGACTATGGCTACACCTTC	TRBV28	19	-	-	TRBJ1-2
CASSIVLAASYNEQFF	TGTGCCAGTAGTATAGTCCTAGCGGCCTCCTACAATGAGCAGTTCTTC	TRBV19	16	TRBD2	once	TRBJ2-1
CASSEDRGSEAFF	TGTGCCAGCAGTGAGGACAGGGGTTCTGAAGCTTTCTTT	TRBV6-1	13	TRBD1	-	TRBJ1-1
CASSSGLAGGEQYF	TGTGCCAGCAGCTCCGGACTAGCGGGAGGCGAGCAGTACTTC	TRBV7-2	14	TRBD2	-	TRBJ2-7
CSASSNTQYF	TGCAGTGCTAGTTCCAATACGCAGTATTTT	TRBV20-1	10	-	-	TRBJ2-3
CASSKVGGSGNEQFF	TGTGCCAGTAGTAAGGTGGGAGGGTCCGGTAATGAGCAGTTCTTC	TRBV19	15	TRBD2	-	TRBJ2-1
CSARGLETQYF	TGCAGTGCTCGGGGTTTAGAGACCCAGTACTTC	TRBV20-1	11	-	-	TRBJ2-5
CATRTGGVYGYTF	TGTGCCACCCGTACAGGGGGCGTCTATGGCTACACCTTC	TRBV28	13	TRBD1	-	TRBJ1-2
CASSYILVTDTQYF	TGTGCCAGCAGTTACATCCTAGTCACGGATACGCAGTATTTT	TRBV6-2/TRBV6-3	14	-	-	TRBJ2-3
CASSLTSGGEETQYF	TGTGCCAGCAGTCTGACTAGCGGGGGGGAAGAGACCCAGTACTTC	TRBV3-1/TRBV3-2	15	TRBD2	-	TRBJ2-5
CAASKGGSYNEQFF	TGTGCCGCATCCAAGGGGGGGTCCTACAATGAGCAGTTCTTC	TRBV28	14	-	-	TRBJ2-1
CASSGAVTNYGYTF	TGTGCCAGTAGTGGGGCCGTCACTAACTATGGCTACACCTTC	TRBV19	14	-	-	TRBJ1-2
CSVAAPDRVVNEQYF	TGCAGCGTCGCAGCACCTGACAGGGTTGTCAACGAGCAGTACTTC	TRBV29-1	15	TRBD1	-	TRBJ2-7
CASSPDSSGNTIYF	TGTGCCAGCAGCCCAGACAGCTCTGGAAACACCATATATTTT	TRBV9	14	-	-	TRBJ1-3
CASSDRVNQPQHF	TGTGCCAGCAGCGACAGGGTTAATCAGCCCCAGCATTTT	TRBV7-2	13	TRBD1	-	TRBJ1-5
CASSSRRGGANTGELFF	TGTGCCAGCAGCTCCCGGCGAGGGGGGGCCAACACCGGGGAGCTGTTTTTT	TRBV9	17	-	few	TRBJ2-2
CASSITSGTPETQYF	TGTGCCAGTAGTATCACTAGCGGTACCCCAGAGACCCAGTACTTC	TRBV19	15	TRBD2	-	TRBJ2-5
CASSFQMANYGYTF	TGCGCCAGCAGCTTCCAGATGGCTAACTATGGCTACACCTTC	TRBV5-1	14	-	-	TRBJ1-2
CASSDDTSGNYEQFF	TGCGCCAGCAGTGATGACACTAGCGGGAACTATGAGCAGTTCTTC	TRBV10-1	15	TRBD2	-	TRBJ2-1
CASSQGRGRYGYTF	TGTGCCAGCAGCCAAGGGAGGGGACGCTATGGCTACACCTTC	TRBV3-1/TRBV3-2	14	-	-	TRBJ1-2
CATSDRDPGQGRGYTF	TGTGCCACCAGTGATCGGGACCCGGGACAGGGCCGTGGCTACACCTTC	TRBV24-1	16	TRBD1	once	TRBJ1-2
CSVEEVGLAEIAKNIQYF	TGCAGCGTTGAAGAGGTGGGCTTAGCGGAAATAGCCAAAAACATTCAGTACTTC	TRBV29-1	18	-	-	TRBJ2-4
CSVGQGRDTQYF	TGCAGCGTTGGCCAGGGCAGAGATACGCAGTATTTT	TRBV29-1	12	-	-	TRBJ2-3
CASSEGAKYTEAFF	TGCGCCAGCAGTGAAGGGGCCAAATACACTGAAGCTTTCTTT	TRBV5-1	14	-	-	TRBJ1-1
CASSQDVVAATYEQYF	TGCGCCAGCAGCCAAGATGTAGTAGCGGCTACCTACGAGCAGTACTTC	TRBV4-1	16	-	-	TRBJ2-7
CASSPLGGSYGYTF	TGTGCCAGCAGCCCCCTCGGGGGGTCCTATGGCTACACCTTC	TRBV14	14	-	-	TRBJ1-2
CASSLTGLNGNTIYF	TGCGCCAGCAGCCTCACAGGGTTGAATGGAAACACCATATATTTT	TRBV5-1	15	-	-	TRBJ1-3
CASSLVVRGNSFVYGYTF	TGTGCCAGCAGCTTAGTCGTCAGGGGGAATTCCTTCGTGTATGGCTACACCTTC	TRBV11-2	18	TRBD1	-	TRBJ1-2
CASSPGQRFSGANVLTF	TGTGCCAGCAGTCCGGGACAGAGATTTTCTGGGGCCAACGTCCTGACTTTC	TRBV6-6	17	TRBD1	-	TRBJ2-6
CASSKNRDGYTF	TGTGCCAGCAGCAAAAACAGGGATGGCTACACCTTC	TRBV4-2	12	-	-	TRBJ1-2
CASSAPGAEAFF	TGTGCCAGCAGTGCGCCGGGGGCTGAAGCTTTCTTT	TRBV12-3/TRBV12-4	12	-	-	TRBJ1-1
CASSVVTGGYNEQFF	TGTGCCAGCAGCGTAGTGACAGGGGGATACAATGAGCAGTTCTTC	TRBV9	15	TRBD1	-	TRBJ2-1
CSVEDLFTGVNYGYTF	TGCAGCGTTGAAGATCTTTTCACAGGGGTTAACTATGGCTACACCTTC	TRBV29-1	16	TRBD1	-	TRBJ1-2
CASSSTGASSGNTIYF	TGTGCCAGCAGCTCCACAGGGGCCTCCTCTGGAAACACCATATATTTT	TRBV7-2	16	TRBD1	-	TRBJ1-3
CASSLRQGGQPQHF	TGTGCCAGCAGCTTACGGCAGGGAGGACAGCCCCAGCATTTT	TRBV7-2	14	-	once	TRBJ1-5
CASSRSTGQETQYF	TGCGCCAGCAGCCGGTCGACAGGGCAAGAGACCCAGTACTTC	TRBV5-1	14	TRBD1	-	TRBJ2-5
CASSLTAGYGYTF	TGTGCCAGCAGTTTAACTGCAGGCTATGGCTACACCTTC	TRBV28	13	-	-	TRBJ1-2
CAISEETASNYGYTF	TGTGCCATCAGTGAGGAAACAGCTTCTAACTATGGCTACACCTTC	TRBV10-3	15	-	-	TRBJ1-2
CASSYSAGWNTEAFF	TGTGCCAGCAGTTACTCGGCAGGGTGGAACACTGAAGCTTTCTTT	TRBV6-5	15	-	-	TRBJ1-1
CASRPQGSNYGYTF	TGCGCCAGCAGACCCCAGGGTTCTAACTATGGCTACACCTTC	TRBV5-1	14	-	once	TRBJ1-2
CASSASGRAFNEQFF	TGTGCCAGCAGCGCCAGCGGGAGGGCCTTCAATGAGCAGTTCTTC	TRBV7-3	15	TRBD2	-	TRBJ2-1
CASMGDRFWAEAFF	TGTGCCAGCATGGGAGATAGGTTCTGGGCTGAAGCTTTCTTT	TRBV25-1	14	-	-	TRBJ1-1
CATSDRDRGNEQYF	TGTGCCACCAGTGATCGGGACAGGGGCAACGAGCAGTACTTC	TRBV24-1	14	TRBD1	-	TRBJ2-7
CASSSQTGRSGANVLTF	TGTGCCAGCAGCTCTCAGACAGGGAGGTCTGGGGCCAACGTCCTGACTTTC	TRBV9	17	-	-	TRBJ2-6
CASSQDGTQRGNQPQHF	TGCGCCAGCAGCCAAGATGGGACACAAAGGGGCAATCAGCCCCAGCATTTT	TRBV4-1	17	-	-	TRBJ1-5
CATSDKGHGAGYTF	TGTGCCACCAGTGACAAGGGACACGGGGCTGGCTACACCTTC	TRBV24-1	14	-	-	TRBJ1-2
CASSPRTSSSTGFSTDTQYF	TGTGCCAGCAGCCCCAGGACAAGTTCCTCAACTGGCTTTAGCACAGATACGCAGTATTTT	TRBV5-4	20	-	-	TRBJ2-3